The 19 T cell receptor beta chains in this list originate from one sample, sequenced in a study of PD-1 blockade in classical Hodgkin lymphoma. Patients all relapsed after autologous stem cell transplantation, and there was variation in brentuximab vedotin exposure. Thawed PBMCs underwent magnetic negative selection to yield purified CD4+ T cells. The data were produced by immunoSEQ multiplex PCR, yet TCRdb's version contains in-frame clones alone and is incomplete. The table includes 17,000 or so clones, just under 85% detected once. The sample consisted of CD4+ T cells from blood, taken at baseline. Source of these receptors: a human donor with classical Hodgkin lymphoma.

V usage is TRBV19 and J usage is TRBJ1-2; D is undetermined. CDR1 and CDR2 from the germline V gene are LNHDA and SQIVND (reference sequence). V was shortened by 4 bases and J by 7 bases, with 13 bases between the two germline ends. The CDR3 length is 13 residues. For the CDR3, the DNA is TGTGCCAGTAGTAGGATGTCCCTGGGTGGCTACACCTTC. Translating it yields CASSRMSLGGYTF. Supplemented by reference TRBV19 and TRBJ1-2, the full variable domain reads DGGITQSPKYLFRKEGQNVTLSCEQNLNHDAMYWYRQDPGQGLRLIYYSQIVNDFQKGDIAEGYSVSREKKESFPLTVTSAQKNPTAFYLCASSRMSLGGYTFGSGTRLTVV.

This clone was recorded a few times. The V and J genes are TRBV19 and TRBJ2-2, with TRBD1 matching over 8 bases. Trimming cost V 3 bases and J 5 bases; bases outside gene matches: 5. The CDR3 spans 15 residues. Germline CDR1 and CDR2: LNHDA and SQIVND (reference sequence). This chain's CDR3 is CASSIRGRWTGELFF. The CDR3 DNA is TGTGCCAGTAGTATCAGGGGGCGCTGGACCGGGGAGCTGTTTTTT.

The chain recombines TRBV10-3 with TRBJ2-7; the D is unclear. CDR1 ENHRY and CDR2 SYGVKD come from the germline V gene. The V and J ends lost 0 bases and 3 bases respectively, with 9 bases between them. CDR3 length: 14 amino acids. CDR3 amino acids: CAISESAEYYEQYF. CDR3 nucleotides: TGTGCCATCAGTGAGTCTGCAGAATACTACGAGCAGTACTTC.

This clone came up a few times. J is TRBJ2-1 and V is TRBV5-1; TRBD2 matches at 12 bases. Germline V gene lookup returns CDR1 SGHRS and CDR2 YFSETQ. The J segment lost 7 bases and the V segment lost 0 bases, leaving 2 bases of the junction unmatched. The CDR3 has 15 residues. The CDR3 protein is CASSLGLAGVNEQFF. The CDR3 coding sequence is TGCGCCAGCAGCTTGGGACTAGCGGGGGTTAATGAGCAGTTCTTC.

This chain joins TRBV12-1 and TRBJ1-6; the D call TRBD1 from the table was never checked on the DNA. TRBV12-1 counts as a pseudogene. The CDR3 sequence is 17 residues long. The CDR3 spells CASSSPGQGWVRSPLHF. The CDR3 nucleotides are TGTGCCAGCAGCTCACCGGGACAGGGGTGGGTTAGGTCACCCCTCCACTTT.

The chain combines TRBV10-3 with TRBJ2-5, with TRBD2 identical over 10 bases. The CDR3 sequence is 16 residues long. J lost 1 base, V lost 3 bases, and 5 bases had no gene match. Per the germline V gene, CDR1 is ENHRY and CDR2 is SYGVKD. CDR3 DNA sequence: TGTGCCATCAGTGACCCGGGACTAGCGTCCCAAGAGACCCAGTACTTC. The encoded protein is CAISDPGLASQETQYF.

On this clone: At one boundary the junction diverges from the germline segment, which might be a read error. The chain links TRBV7-9 to TRBJ2-2; D might be TRBD1 (6 bases). CDR3 length: 15 amino acids. Germline assignment: CDR1 SEHNR and CDR2 FQNEAQ (reference sequence). CDR3 coding DNA: TGTGCCAGCAGCGCCATGGGGGCGAAGACCGGGGAGCTGTTTTTT. This codes for CASSAMGAKTGELFF.

The count of this clone is one. The chain joins TRBV18 to TRBJ2-5; 8 bases are a match to TRBD2. The CDR3 length is 15 residues. From germline, CDR1 is KGHSH and CDR2 LQKENI. V shed 0 bases, J shed 1 base, and the junction held 1 base outside the gene matches. CDR3 sequence reads: CASSPPSGAQETQYF. CDR3 bases: TGTGCCAGCTCACCACCTAGCGGGGCCCAAGAGACCCAGTACTTC.

The chain has TRBV5-6 and TRBJ1-1, with 8 bases lining up with TRBD1. CDR3 size: 16 residues. CDR1 is SGHDT, CDR2 YYEEEE, per germline. The V gene end was trimmed by 3 bases and the J gene end by 4 bases; junction bases not matched to a gene: 11. CDR3 sequence: CASSYSPGGGGTEAFF. CDR3 DNA: TGTGCCAGCAGCTACTCGCCAGGGGGCGGAGGCACTGAAGCTTTCTTT.

A few counts support this clone. The chain is built from TRBV29-1 and TRBJ1-4, with a weak D call TRBD1 (5 bases). V was pared by 4 bases and J by 7 bases, with 13 bases between. The CDR3 totals 13 residues. Germline V lookup: CDR1 SQVTM, CDR2 ANQGSEA. For the CDR3, the DNA is TGCAGCGTTGGGTTTGGGGGGGTTGAAAAACTGTTTTTT. Translating it yields CSVGFGGVEKLFF.

The rearrangement joins TRBV10-3 to TRBJ2-7, with 8 bases fitting TRBD1. Germline V gene data show CDR1 as ENHRY and CDR2 as SYGVKD. This CDR3 comprises 15 residues. The junction had 8 bases not matched to a gene; V was cut back by 3 bases and J by 4 bases. The CDR3 DNA follows: TGTGCCATCAGTGAAGGACAGGGCGGGCTTTACGAGCAGTACTTC. This translates into CAISEGQGGLYEQYF.

This chain connects TRBV2 to TRBJ1-4; tentative D call: TRBD1 (6 bases). Germline V gives CDR1 SNHLY, CDR2 FYNNEI. The V and J ends lost 6 bases and 7 bases respectively, with 9 bases between them. The CDR3 contains 12 residues. The CDR3 loop reads CASRQGGEKLFF. DNA for the CDR3: TGTGCCAGCAGACAGGGTGGTGAAAAACTGTTTTTT. Using reference TRBV2 and TRBJ1-4 for the parts outside the CDR3, the full variable domain is EPEVTQTPSHQVTQMGQEVILRCVPISNHLYFYWYRQILGQKVEFLVSFYNNEISEKSEIFDDQFSVERPDGSNFTLKIRSTKLEDSAMYFCASRQGGEKLFFGSGTQLSVL.

The gene calls are TRBV7-3 and TRBJ2-3; possibly TRBD1 for D (6 bases). This CDR3 is 16 amino acids long. V lost 5 bases and J lost 6, with 21 bases in between. CDR1 and CDR2 from the germline V gene are SGHTA and FQGTGA. The CDR3 here is CASSPSNPGTSDTQYF. The CDR3 DNA follows: TGTGCCAGCAGCCCTAGCAACCCCGGGACATCGGATACGCAGTATTTT.

This clone was counted a few times. This chain connects TRBV27 to TRBJ2-7, with 8 bases lining up with TRBD2. The germline V gene has CDR1 MNHEY and CDR2 SMNVEV (reference sequence). The CDR3 extends over 16 amino acids. V dropped 5 bases and J dropped 2; count of bases not matched to a gene: 11. Here the CDR3 DNA reads TGTGCCAGCAGTCACCCGCCGGGGGGGCCGACCTACGAGCAGTACTTC. Amino acids: CASSHPPGGPTYEQYF.

The chain recombines TRBV9 with TRBJ2-3; TRBD1 matches at 8 bases. Germline CDR1 reads SGDLS; CDR2 reads YYNGEE. CDR3 length: 15 residues. J lost 0 bases, V lost 4 bases, and 4 bases had no gene match. In DNA, the CDR3 is TGTGCCAGCAGCCCCCGACAGGGGAGCACAGATACGCAGTATTTT. Its protein product is CASSPRQGSTDTQYF.

V gene TRBV6-6 combines with J gene TRBJ1-2, with D hard to call. CDR1 is MNHNY, CDR2 SVGAGI, per germline (reference sequence). V lost 8 bases and J lost 5, with 9 bases in between. The CDR3 spans 11 residues. The CDR3 sequence: CASLEGYGYTF. CDR3 nucleotides: TGTGCCAGCCTCGAAGGTTATGGCTACACCTTC.

The V and J genes are TRBV19 and TRBJ1-1, with D possibly matching TRBD1 (6 bases). The CDR3 is 15 residues long. V was pared by 3 bases and J by 11 bases, with 22 bases between. Germline lookup yields CDR1 LNHDA and CDR2 SQIVND (reference sequence). CDR3: CASSILSRGGRSAFF. In nucleotides, the CDR3 is TGTGCCAGTAGTATCTTAAGCAGGGGAGGTCGGTCGGCTTTCTTT.

The CDR3 sequence: CASSDGPGSVYEQYF. CDR3 DNA sequence: TGTGCCAGCAGTGACGGGCCAGGGAGTGTTTACGAGCAGTACTTC. The chain uses TRBV6-1 and TRBJ2-7, with D possibly called TRBD1 or TRBD2 (5 bases each). Germline lookup yields CDR1 MNHNS and CDR2 SASEGT. CDR3 length: 15 amino acids. V lost 3 bases and J 4 bases, leaving 16 bases between the germline ends.

This chain uses TRBV19 with TRBJ1-2; 7 nucleotides match TRBD1. Germline values: CDR1 LNHDA, CDR2 SQIVND (reference sequence). CDR3 size: 16 residues. J was trimmed by 4 bases and V by 2 bases; bases with no gene match: 10. The chain's CDR3 is CASSIRGDRVLYGYTF. In DNA, the CDR3 is TGTGCCAGTAGTATAAGAGGGGACAGAGTTCTCTATGGCTACACCTTC.